This TCR beta chain was identified in a study of cytomegalovirus exposure and HLA in healthy donors. Study-wide points: CMV serostatus was the sole immune exposure data available.

The PCR made use of 60 Vbeta and 13 Jbeta primers. Repertoires were generated with immunoSEQ multiplex PCR, while TCRdb's copy carries only in-frame clones and drops some. This sample has about 85,000 clones, with over 75% found just once. As to this clone: What it recognizes is unknown.

Per the germline V gene, CDR1 is MNHNS and CDR2 is SASEGT. The CDR3 has 15 amino acids. After removal of 7 bases from V and 3 bases from J, the junction contained 9 bases not matched to a gene. The receptor comes from a boy younger than 18 in good health and CMV-seronegative. The chain has TRBV6-1 and TRBJ1-5; the match to TRBD1 covers 7 bases. The sequencing input was PBMCs. The CDR3 here is CASMWAGGLNQPQHF. The CDR3 DNA reads TGTGCCAGCATGTGGGCAGGGGGACTCAATCAGCCCCAGCATTTT.